This T cell receptor beta chain is drawn from a study of tumor-infiltrating lymphocytes in primary liver carcinoma. Study background: Participating patients were men and women between 30 and 69 years old. Samples returned roughly 3.65 to 7.13 million productive TCRbeta reads each. Read depth did not differ significantly between tissue types.

In addition to blood RNA drawn from unsorted whole blood, germline DNA was extracted. The investigators made TCR beta cDNA from approximately 500 ng total RNA, using a constant-region primer. Slightly modified ARM-PCR with three nested multiplex PCR rounds yielded TCR beta libraries. A C-beta reverse primer was combined with TRBV1-TRBV30 forward primers in the first two PCR rounds, and each round had around 11 cycles. TCRdb itself ran the multiplex PCR reads through MiXCR, one entry per CDR3 protein. The repertoire holds 250,000 to 350,000 distinct CDR3 sequences, with almost 60% as singletons. This CDR3 is built from 16 residues. The germline gives CDR1 KGHSH, CDR2 LQKENI. With V trimmed by 5 bases and J by 1 base, 8 bases remained unmatched.

J is TRBJ2-1 and V is TRBV18; 7 bases match TRBD1. Sequenced material: peripheral blood. The TCR sequence derives from a woman in her twenties or thirties with primary liver carcinoma and hepatitis B virus infection. CDR3 sequence: CASSKQGSLSYNEQFF. CDR3 DNA sequence: TGTGCCAGCTCAAAACAGGGGAGTCTATCCTACAATGAGCAGTTCTTC.